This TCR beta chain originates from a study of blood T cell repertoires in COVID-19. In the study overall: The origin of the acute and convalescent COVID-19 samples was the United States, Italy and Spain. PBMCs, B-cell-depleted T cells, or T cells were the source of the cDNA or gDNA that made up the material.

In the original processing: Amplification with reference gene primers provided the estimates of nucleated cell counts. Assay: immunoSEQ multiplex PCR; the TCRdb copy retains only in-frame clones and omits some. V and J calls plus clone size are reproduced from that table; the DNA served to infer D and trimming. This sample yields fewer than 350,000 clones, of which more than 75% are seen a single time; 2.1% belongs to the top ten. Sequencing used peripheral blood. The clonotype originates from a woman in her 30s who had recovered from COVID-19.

The CDR3 nucleotides read TGCGCCAGCAGTCAGACTAGCGGGGGGGCCAATGAGCAGTTCTTC. Its protein is CASSQTSGGANEQFF. This sequence joins TRBV10-2 and TRBJ2-1; 14 nucleotides line up with TRBD2. Germline assignment: CDR1 WSHSY and CDR2 SAAADI. V was clipped by 5 bases and J by 6 bases; unmatched bases: 3. The CDR3 contains 15 residues.